A selection of T cell receptor beta chains follows, all from one sample in a study of blood T cell repertoires in COVID-19. Profiled with immunoSEQ multiplex PCR; TCRdb holds only in-frame clones, not every one. The sample carries under 15,000 clones, 83% recorded once. Sequencing input: peripheral blood. The receptors were sampled from a middle-aged man with active or convalescent COVID-19. The CDR3 runs from the conserved cysteine through the conserved F or W. Each record gives: clone size, CDR3 length, J gene, V gene, D gene, CDR3 protein, CDR3 DNA. The D gene is left open where the match is weak. A row's size may be missing; if present it is once, few, many or a size class.

once,21,TRBJ2-3,TRBV24-1,NA,CATSDPNPLAGADRSTDTQYF,TGTGCCACCAGTGACCCTAATCCCCTTGCAGGTGCCGACAGGAGCACAGATACGCAGTATTTT
NA,15,TRBJ1-3,TRBV9,TRBD1,CASSVEGAGGNTIYF,TGTGCCAGCAGCGTAGAGGGGGCAGGGGGAAACACCATATATTTT
NA,15,TRBJ1-6,TRBV7-9,NA,CASSSSQGQDSPLHF,TGTGCCAGCAGCTCTAGCCAGGGACAAGATTCACCCCTCCACTTT
NA,16,TRBJ2-7,TRBV5-1,TRBD1,CASSLGPGQGAREQYF,TGCGCCAGCAGCTTGGGCCCAGGACAGGGGGCGCGGGAGCAGTACTTC
NA,14,TRBJ2-7,TRBV28,TRBD1,CASSVPQGANEQYF,TGTGCCAGCAGTGTACCCCAGGGGGCCAACGAGCAGTACTTC
NA,14,TRBJ2-7,TRBV5-1,TRBD2,CASSRGEGPNEQYF,TGCGCCAGCAGTCGAGGGGAGGGCCCCAACGAGCAGTACTTC
NA,15,TRBJ2-5,TRBV7-8,TRBD2,CASSAQLAGIETQYF,TGTGCCAGCAGCGCACAGCTAGCGGGGATAGAGACCCAGTACTTC
NA,14,TRBJ2-7,TRBV7-9,NA,CASSFRDNPYEQYF,TGTGCCAGCAGCTTTCGTGACAATCCCTACGAGCAGTACTTC
NA,13,TRBJ1-4,TRBV5-8,TRBD1,CATPTAQGGKLFF,TGTGCCACTCCCACCGCCCAGGGGGGAAAACTGTTTTTT
NA,14,TRBJ2-5,TRBV7-6,TRBD2,CASSSQAGGETQYF,TGTGCCAGCAGCTCTCAGGCGGGAGGGGAGACCCAGTACTTC
once,16,TRBJ2-5,TRBV5-6,NA,CASSLAGVGSQETQYF,TGTGCCAGCAGCTTGGCCGGGGTAGGGTCACAAGAGACCCAGTACTTC
once,15,TRBJ2-3,TRBV7-8,NA,CASKSSQGPSDTQYF,TGTGCCAGCAAATCCTCTCAGGGCCCGTCAGATACGCAGTATTTT
NA,14,TRBJ2-3,TRBV6-5,NA,CASRPLVVTDTQYF,TGTGCCAGCAGACCCCTGGTAGTCACAGATACGCAGTATTTT
NA,14,TRBJ2-7,TRBV29-1,NA,CSVEGQEFGYEQYF,TGCAGCGTTGAAGGACAGGAGTTCGGGTACGAGCAGTACTTC
NA,14,TRBJ2-3,TRBV29-1,NA,CSVVRISGPDTQYF,TGCAGCGTTGTCCGGATAAGTGGGCCAGATACGCAGTATTTT
NA,14,TRBJ1-2,TRBV5-6,NA,CASSFIGEGYGYTF,TGTGCCAGCAGCTTCATAGGGGAGGGCTATGGCTACACCTTC
large,16,TRBJ1-3,TRBV4-3,NA,CASSLSETSTGNTIYF,TGCGCCAGCAGCCTTAGTGAGACAAGCACTGGAAACACCATATATTTT
NA,16,TRBJ2-1,TRBV15,NA,CATSREKRQGGNEQFF,TGTGCCACCAGCAGAGAAAAGCGACAGGGAGGCAATGAGCAGTTCTTC
NA,14,TRBJ2-5,TRBV30,TRBD1,CAWSFGTGQETQYF,TGTGCCTGGAGTTTCGGGACAGGGCAAGAGACCCAGTACTTC
NA,17,TRBJ2-1,TRBV6-2/TRBV6-3,TRBD2,CASSPRLAGGSYNEQFF,TGTGCCAGCAGTCCCCGACTAGCGGGGGGGTCTTACAATGAGCAGTTCTTC